This T cell receptor beta chain was found in a study of blood T cell repertoires in COVID-19. Background on the study: T cells, B-cell-depleted T cells, or PBMCs supplied cDNA or gDNA.

TCRdb's table, derived via immunoSEQ multiplex PCR, lists solely in-frame clones and lacks some. In the table there are 150,000 to 200,000 clones, under 85% of which are singletons. While infection was still active, Seattle patients were enrolled and then followed longitudinally. With 10 bases clipped from V and 9 bases from J, the junction kept 7 bases outside the gene matches. The V gene's germline CDR1 is MNHEY and CDR2 SVGAGI. This CDR3 is built from 13 residues. What was sequenced was peripheral blood. The J gene is TRBJ1-6, the V gene TRBV6-5, with TRBD1 matching 9 bases. The source of this sequence is a woman aged 70-85 years with COVID-19, enrolled during active disease. The CDR3 loop is CATGQGISSPLHF. In DNA form, the CDR3 reads TGTGCCACGGGACAGGGTATAAGTTCACCCCTCCACTTT.